This record covers a single T cell receptor beta chain. All of the isolated RNA was reverse transcribed, so expressed TCRB transcripts were sequenced. Assay: immunoSEQ multiplex PCR; the TCRdb copy retains only in-frame clones and omits some. In the table there are some 150,000 clones, 6.9% of which are singletons. Trimming removed 4 bases at V and 14 bases at J, with 16 bases between. The CDR3 loop spans 12 amino acids. Looked up from germline, CDR1 is SGHDN and CDR2 is FVKESK. This sample is drawn from a study of beta chain features in type 1 diabetes. The rearrangement uses TRBV14 and TRBJ2-3; a possible D gene is TRBD2 (5 bases). The sample taken for sequencing was central memory CD4+ T cells from blood. This TCR was recovered from a woman younger than 45 in good health. CDR3 loop: CASSRSGPTAYF. Written as DNA, the CDR3 is TGTGCCAGCAGCCGGAGCGGCCCCACCGCGTATTTT.